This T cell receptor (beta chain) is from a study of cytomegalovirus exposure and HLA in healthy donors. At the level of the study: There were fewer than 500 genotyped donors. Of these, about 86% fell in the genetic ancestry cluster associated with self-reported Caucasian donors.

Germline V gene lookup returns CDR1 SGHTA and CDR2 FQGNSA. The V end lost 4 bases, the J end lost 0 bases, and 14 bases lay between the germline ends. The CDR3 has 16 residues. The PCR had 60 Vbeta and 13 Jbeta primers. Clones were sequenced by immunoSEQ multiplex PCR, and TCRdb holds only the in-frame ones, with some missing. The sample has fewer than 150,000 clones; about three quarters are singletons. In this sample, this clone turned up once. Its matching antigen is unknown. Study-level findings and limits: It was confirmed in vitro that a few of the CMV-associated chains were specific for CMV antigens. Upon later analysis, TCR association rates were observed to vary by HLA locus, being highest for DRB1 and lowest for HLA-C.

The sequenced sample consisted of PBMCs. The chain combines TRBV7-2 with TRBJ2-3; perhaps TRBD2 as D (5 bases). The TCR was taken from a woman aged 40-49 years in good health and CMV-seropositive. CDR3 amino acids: CASSSPREASTDTQYF. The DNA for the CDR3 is TGTGCCAGCAGCTCCCCGAGGGAAGCTAGCACAGATACGCAGTATTTT.